One and the same sample provided the 21 T cell receptor beta chains below, sequenced in a study of T-cell reconstitution after alpha-beta-depleted transplantation in children. Unique molecular identifiers were incorporated during preparation of the TCRbeta library. Using its own MiXCR run on the PCR reads, TCRdb lists one record per CDR3 protein. This table holds about 130,000 distinct CDR3 sequences, roughly 10% found once. Here the sequenced sample was PBMCs, mostly from graft donor cells, taken 180 days after TCRalphabeta/CD19-depleted stem cell transplant. These receptors all stem from a girl less than two years old who had a stem cell transplant for combined immunodeficiency, so the T cells may come from the graft donor.

This rearrangement joins TRBV5-1 to TRBJ2-3, with a weak D call TRBD2 (6 bases). The germline CDR1 and CDR2 sequences are SGHRS and YFSETQ. Trimming left V 0 bases short and J 2 bases short, with 7 bases between. The length of the CDR3 is 14 residues. Written as DNA, the CDR3 is TGCGCCAGCAGCTTGGAGGACTACACAGATACGCAGTATTTT. Translating gives CASSLEDYTDTQYF. Complete variable domain (other parts from reference TRBV5-1 and TRBJ2-3): KAGVTQTPRYLIKTRGQQVTLSCSPISGHRSVSWYQQTPGQGLQFLFEYFSETQRNKGNFPGRFSGRQFSNSRSEMNVSTLELGDSALYLCASSLEDYTDTQYFGPGTRLTVL.

The sample holds a few counts of this clonotype. The chain is built from TRBV18 and TRBJ2-7, with D tentatively TRBD1 or TRBD2 (6 bases each). Trimming cost V 3 bases and J 2 bases, with 23 bases left between them. The CDR3 is 18 amino acids. Germline V gives CDR1 KGHSH, CDR2 LQKENI. The CDR3 DNA reads as TGTGCCAGCTCACCGAGCCTGTACGGAGGGGGAGATGCCTACGAGCAGTACTTC. It is translated as CASSPSLYGGGDAYEQYF.

This clonotype was seen a few times. The gene calls are TRBV10-3 and TRBJ1-1; possible D gene TRBD1, 6 bases. The CDR3 covers 13 residues. The germline V and J ends were trimmed by 7 bases and 1 base, with 10 bases remaining between them. CDR1 and CDR2 (germline): ENHRY, SYGVKD. The CDR3 bases are TGTGCCATCAATCCGACAGGGAACACTGAAGCTTTCTTT. This encodes CAINPTGNTEAFF.

In this sample, this clonotype turned up many times. This chain uses TRBV5-4 with TRBJ2-7; 9 nucleotides match TRBD2. Germline V gene sequence: CDR1 SGHNT, CDR2 YYREEE (reference sequence). The junction had 6 bases not matched to a gene; V was cut back by 3 bases and J by 2 bases. The CDR3 extends over 15 amino acids. CDR3: CASSSPGTSTYEQYF. The DNA for the CDR3 is TGTGCCAGCAGCTCACCCGGGACTAGCACCTACGAGCAGTACTTC.

The V gene is TRBV7-2, the J gene TRBJ2-2, with 8 nucleotides matching TRBD1. Losses at the gene ends were 5 bases for V and 3 bases for J; bases not matched to a gene: 8. The CDR3 consists of 16 residues. Germline CDR1 reads SGHTA; CDR2 reads FQGNSA. The CDR3 coding sequence is TGTGCCAGCAGCCCGAGGACAGGGCCCTACACCGGGGAGCTGTTTTTT. This sequence encodes CASSPRTGPYTGELFF.

This clonotype was found a few times. The chain joins TRBV12-3 or TRBV12-4 to TRBJ1-2; 9 bases are a match to TRBD1. V dropped 5 bases and J dropped 3; count of bases not matched to a gene: 7. This CDR3 has 15 amino acids. The CDR3 spells CASSKGQGADYGYTF. The CDR3 DNA reads as TGTGCCAGCAGTAAGGGACAGGGAGCGGACTATGGCTACACCTTC.

This clonotype was seen many times. V gene TRBV12-3 or TRBV12-4 combines with J gene TRBJ2-1, with D hard to call. The CDR3 has 12 amino acids. V was shortened by 3 bases and J by 6 bases, with 6 bases between the two germline ends. The CDR3 loop is CASSFFGNEQFF. The CDR3 nucleotides read TGTGCCAGCAGTTTCTTCGGCAATGAGCAGTTCTTC.

This clonotype was seen repeatedly, ten times or more. V and J are TRBV30 and TRBJ2-3, with D possibly TRBD1 on 6 matching bases. The CDR3 sequence is 12 residues long. Trimming took 3 bases from V and 8 from J, leaving 12 bases between them. Germline V CDR1 and CDR2: GTSNPN, SVGIG (reference sequence). CDR3 in DNA: TGTGCCTGGAGCCCGGGACAAGGTACGCAGTATTTT. Its translation is CAWSPGQGTQYF.

Many counts were recorded for this clonotype. CDR3 sequence (DNA): TGTGCCAGCAGCTTGGCCATCTTGACAGGGGTGGGCTACGAGCAGTACTTC. It codes for CASSLAILTGVGYEQYF. The genes are TRBV5-5 and TRBJ2-7; 8 nucleotides match TRBD1. After removal of 0 bases from V and 3 bases from J, the junction contained 11 bases not matched to a gene. CDR1 and CDR2 (germline): SGHKS, YYEKEE (reference sequence). This CDR3 contains 17 residues.

This clonotype was observed a few times. This chain uses TRBV12-3 or TRBV12-4 with TRBJ1-2; D is perhaps TRBD1 (5 bases). The CDR3 consists of 11 residues. V shed 8 bases and J shed 8 bases, with 12 bases lying between them. CDR3: CASGPTVGYTF. The CDR3 DNA sequence: TGTGCCAGCGGACCGACAGTCGGCTACACCTTC.

This clonotype was recorded many times. The chain employs TRBV7-9 and TRBJ1-5; no definite D call. The V gene lost 1 base and the J gene lost 6 bases, with 10 bases spanning the gap. Germline V gene sequence: CDR1 SEHNR, CDR2 FQNEAQ (reference sequence). This CDR3 is built from 14 residues. The CDR3 DNA reads TGTGCCAGCAGCTTAGATGGGCTTACTCAGCCCCAGCATTTT. As protein: CASSLDGLTQPQHF.

V and J are TRBV12-3 or TRBV12-4 and TRBJ2-5; possible D gene TRBD1, 6 bases. V was trimmed by 2 bases and J by 7 bases, leaving 14 bases between them. The CDR3 runs to 14 residues. The CDR3 coding sequence is TGTGCCAGCAGTTTACAGGGGTGGGTTCGGACCCAGTACTTC. Its translation is CASSLQGWVRTQYF.

This chain uses TRBV29-1 with TRBJ2-7, with D uncertain. CDR1 and CDR2 from the germline V gene are SQVTM and ANQGSEA. V lost 2 bases and J lost 7, with 12 bases in between. The CDR3 consists of 12 residues. In nucleotides, the CDR3 is TGCAGCGTTGAACTGGGCCAGCGAGAGCAGTACTTC. Encoded protein: CSVELGQREQYF.

The chain employs TRBV19 and TRBJ2-3; possible D gene TRBD1, 6 bases. From germline, CDR1 is LNHDA and CDR2 SQIVND (reference sequence). CDR3 size: 15 residues. V lost 3 bases and J 6 bases, leaving 16 bases between the germline ends. CDR3 residues: CASSIALLGADTQYF. CDR3 nucleotides: TGTGCCAGTAGTATCGCGTTACTGGGGGCGGATACGCAGTATTTT.

This clonotype was seen more than once but under ten times. This chain joins TRBV5-4 and TRBJ2-7; tentatively, D is TRBD1 or TRBD2 (6 bases each). Between the trimmed V and J ends, which lost 5 bases and 1 base, there was a span of 13 bases. Germline V gives CDR1 SGHNT, CDR2 YYREEE (reference sequence). This CDR3 is built from 14 residues. In DNA form, the CDR3 reads TGTGCCAGCAGAATACAGGGAGGTTCCTACGAGCAGTACTTC. Translating gives CASRIQGGSYEQYF.

This sequence joins TRBV29-1 and TRBJ2-3; 15 bases align to TRBD2. CDR3 length: 16 residues. The germline CDR1 and CDR2 sequences are SQVTM and ANQGSEA. V trimming: 6 bases; J trimming: 6 bases; junction bases outside the gene matches: 10. The CDR3: CSVAGTSGGTGDTQYF. The CDR3 coding sequence is TGCAGCGTCGCCGGGACTAGCGGGGGGACGGGCGATACGCAGTATTTT.

This clonotype was seen a few times. The chain couples TRBV2 to TRBJ1-4, with D possibly TRBD1 on 5 matching bases. Germline-derived CDR1 and CDR2 are SNHLY and FYNNEI. V gave up 6 bases and J gave up 0 bases, with 17 bases separating them. CDR3 length equals 17 residues. CDR3 amino acids: CASRFPGLAATNEKLFF. CDR3 nucleotides: TGTGCCAGCAGGTTTCCGGGACTTGCCGCAACTAATGAAAAACTGTTTTTT.

V usage is TRBV7-2 and J usage is TRBJ2-3; TRBD2 matches 8 bases. The J segment lost 4 bases and the V segment lost 5 bases, leaving 8 bases of the junction unmatched. The CDR3 runs 15 residues. Germline assignment: CDR1 SGHTA and CDR2 FQGNSA. The CDR3 DNA sequence: TGTGCCAGCAGCAAACGGGGGGGCCCGGCAGATACGCAGTATTTT. Its translation is CASSKRGGPADTQYF.

This clonotype was counted ten times or more. The gene calls are TRBV12-3 or TRBV12-4 and TRBJ2-3, with D unresolved. The CDR3 extends over 11 amino acids. V lost 3 bases and J lost 7, with 5 bases in between. The CDR3 DNA sequence: TGTGCCAGCAGTTTTGGGCATACGCAGTATTTT. Translating gives CASSFGHTQYF.

The gene calls are TRBV7-6 and TRBJ2-7, with a tentative D call TRBD1 (5 bases). The CDR3 runs 16 residues. Per the germline V gene, CDR1 is SGHVS and CDR2 is FNYEAQ. V shed 0 bases and J shed 5 bases, with 17 bases lying between them. CDR3 region: CASSLAARGWYDEQYF. CDR3 coding DNA: TGTGCCAGCAGCTTAGCGGCAAGGGGCTGGTACGACGAGCAGTACTTC.

V usage is TRBV6-5 and J usage is TRBJ1-4; D is perhaps TRBD1 (5 bases). Trimming stripped 2 bases from V and 4 bases from J, with 14 bases between. Germline assignment: CDR1 MNHEY and CDR2 SVGAGI. The CDR3 loop spans 16 amino acids. CDR3 amino acids: CASSYPNVGGNEKLFF. In nucleotides, the CDR3 is TGTGCCAGCAGTTACCCCAATGTTGGGGGTAATGAAAAACTGTTTTTT.